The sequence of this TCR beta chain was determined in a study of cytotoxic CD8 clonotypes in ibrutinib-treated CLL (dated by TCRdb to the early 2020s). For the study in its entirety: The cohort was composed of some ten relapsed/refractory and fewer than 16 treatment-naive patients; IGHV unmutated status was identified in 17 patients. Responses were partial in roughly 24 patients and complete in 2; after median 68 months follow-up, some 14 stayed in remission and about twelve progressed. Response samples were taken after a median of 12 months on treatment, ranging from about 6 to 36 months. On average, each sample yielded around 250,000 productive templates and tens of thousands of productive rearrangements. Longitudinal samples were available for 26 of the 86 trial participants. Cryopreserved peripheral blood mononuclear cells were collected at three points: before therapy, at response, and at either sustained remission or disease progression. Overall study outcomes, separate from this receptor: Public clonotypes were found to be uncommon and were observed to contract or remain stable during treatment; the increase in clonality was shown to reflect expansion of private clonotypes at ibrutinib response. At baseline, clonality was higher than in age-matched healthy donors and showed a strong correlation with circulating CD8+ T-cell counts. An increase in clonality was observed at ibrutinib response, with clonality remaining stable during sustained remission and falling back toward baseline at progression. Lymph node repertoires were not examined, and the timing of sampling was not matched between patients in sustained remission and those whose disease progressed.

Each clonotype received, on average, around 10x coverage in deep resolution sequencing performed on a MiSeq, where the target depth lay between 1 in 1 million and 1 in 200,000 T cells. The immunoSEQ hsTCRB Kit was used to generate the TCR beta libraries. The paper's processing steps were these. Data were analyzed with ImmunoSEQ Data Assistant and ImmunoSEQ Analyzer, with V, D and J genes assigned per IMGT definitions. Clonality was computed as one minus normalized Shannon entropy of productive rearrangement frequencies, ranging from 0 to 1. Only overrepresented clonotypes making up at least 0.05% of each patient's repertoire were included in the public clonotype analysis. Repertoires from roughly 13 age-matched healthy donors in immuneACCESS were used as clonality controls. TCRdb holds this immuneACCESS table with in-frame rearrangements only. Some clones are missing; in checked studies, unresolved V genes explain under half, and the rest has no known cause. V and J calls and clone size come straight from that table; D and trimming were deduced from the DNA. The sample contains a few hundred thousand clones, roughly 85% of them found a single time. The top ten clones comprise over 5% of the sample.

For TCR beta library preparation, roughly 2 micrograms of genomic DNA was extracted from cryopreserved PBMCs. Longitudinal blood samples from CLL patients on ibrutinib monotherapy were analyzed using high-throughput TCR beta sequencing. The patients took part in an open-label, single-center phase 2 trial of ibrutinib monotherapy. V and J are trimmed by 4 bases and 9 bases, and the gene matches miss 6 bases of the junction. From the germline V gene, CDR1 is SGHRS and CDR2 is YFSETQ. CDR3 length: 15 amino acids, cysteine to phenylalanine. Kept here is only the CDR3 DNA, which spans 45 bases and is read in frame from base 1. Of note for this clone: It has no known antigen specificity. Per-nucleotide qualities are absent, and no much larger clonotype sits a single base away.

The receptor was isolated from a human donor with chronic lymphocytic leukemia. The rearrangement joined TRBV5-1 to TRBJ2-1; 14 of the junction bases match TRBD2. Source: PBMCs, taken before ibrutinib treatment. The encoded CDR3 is CASSKGLAGDREQFF. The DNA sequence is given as TGCGCCAGCAGCAAGGGACTAGCGGGAGATCGTGAGCAGTTCTTC.